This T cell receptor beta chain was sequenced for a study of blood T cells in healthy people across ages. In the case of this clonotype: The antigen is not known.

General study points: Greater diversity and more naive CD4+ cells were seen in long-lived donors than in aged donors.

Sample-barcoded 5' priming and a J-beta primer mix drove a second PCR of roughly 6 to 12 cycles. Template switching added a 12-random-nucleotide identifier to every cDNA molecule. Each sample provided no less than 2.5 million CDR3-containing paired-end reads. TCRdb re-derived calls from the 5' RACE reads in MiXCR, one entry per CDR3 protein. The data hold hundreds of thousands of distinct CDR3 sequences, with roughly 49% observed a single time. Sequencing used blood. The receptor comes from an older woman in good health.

The DNA of the CDR3 is TGTGCCAGCAGCTGGGGGGTCGACAGGGGTAGTGGCTACACCTTC. Translated: CASSWGVDRGSGYTF. The rearrangement joins TRBV7-9 to TRBJ1-2, with 8 bases lining up with TRBD1. Trimming removed 4 bases from V and 7 bases from J; junction bases left unmatched: 11. Germline values: CDR1 SEHNR, CDR2 FQNEAQ (reference sequence). This CDR3 is built from 15 residues.